The present entry profiles one TCR beta chain with its context. The sample belongs to a study of blood T cell repertoires in COVID-19. Only in-frame clones appear in the TCRdb table, and some are missing; sequencing was by immunoSEQ multiplex PCR. This sample has about 150,000 clones, with 80% to 90% found just once. The CDR3 loop spans 13 amino acids. The V gene's germline CDR1 is SGHTA and CDR2 FQGNSA. V dropped 5 bases and J dropped 7 bases, with 12 bases sitting between them. The specimen was peripheral blood. This TCR was recovered from a woman of 80 years or more with acute or convalescent COVID-19. The chain carries TRBV7-2 and TRBJ2-1; possible D gene TRBD2, 5 bases. CDR3 loop: CASSPSTGNEQFF. The CDR3 nucleotides are TGTGCCAGCAGCCCCTCGACGGGGAATGAGCAGTTCTTC.